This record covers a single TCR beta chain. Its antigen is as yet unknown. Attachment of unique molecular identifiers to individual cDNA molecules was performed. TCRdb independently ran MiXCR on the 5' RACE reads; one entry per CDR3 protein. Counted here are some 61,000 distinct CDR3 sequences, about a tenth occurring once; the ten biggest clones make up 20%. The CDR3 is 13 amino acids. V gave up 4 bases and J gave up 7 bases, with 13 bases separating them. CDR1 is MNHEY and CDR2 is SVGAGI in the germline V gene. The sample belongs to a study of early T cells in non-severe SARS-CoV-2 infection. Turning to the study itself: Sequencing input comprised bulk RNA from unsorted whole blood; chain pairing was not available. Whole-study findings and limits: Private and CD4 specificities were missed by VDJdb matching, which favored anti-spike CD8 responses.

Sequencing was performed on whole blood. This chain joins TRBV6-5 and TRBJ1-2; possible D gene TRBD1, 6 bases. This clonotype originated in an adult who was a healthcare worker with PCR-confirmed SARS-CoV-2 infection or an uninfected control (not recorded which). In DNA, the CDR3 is TGTGCCAGCAGTTTTAATACAGGGTCTGGCTACACCTTC. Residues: CASSFNTGSGYTF.